This TCR beta chain was documented in a study of T cell repertoires in cytomegalovirus infection. For the study at large: A matching HLA type, together with CMV infection, was signaled by public TCR beta signatures. General study points: The study found HLA-C-restricted CMV-specific TCR beta clonotypes dominating the ex vivo response. Pooled public TCR beta family frequency picked out CMV carriers with the relevant HLA.

Comment on this clonotype: No antigen is known for it.

TCRdb independently ran MiXCR on the reads; one entry per CDR3 protein. The sample has 300,000 to 450,000 distinct CDR3 sequences, 15% to 20% seen once; the top ten hold 8.5% to 10%. Germline CDR1 SQVTM, CDR2 ANQGSEA. The length of the CDR3 is 13 residues. The V segment lost 7 bases and the J segment 3 bases; nucleotides outside the gene matches: 6. The source of this sequence is a human donor in good health (CMV status not recorded). Some clones in this sample may be carry-over from other donors' samples. Sequencing was done on a sample of PBMCs. This chain joins TRBV29-1 and TRBJ2-7, with TRBD1 matching 10 bases. The CDR3 DNA is TGCAGCGCCCGGGGACAGGGGCACTACGAGCAGTACTTC. Its translation is CSARGQGHYEQYF.